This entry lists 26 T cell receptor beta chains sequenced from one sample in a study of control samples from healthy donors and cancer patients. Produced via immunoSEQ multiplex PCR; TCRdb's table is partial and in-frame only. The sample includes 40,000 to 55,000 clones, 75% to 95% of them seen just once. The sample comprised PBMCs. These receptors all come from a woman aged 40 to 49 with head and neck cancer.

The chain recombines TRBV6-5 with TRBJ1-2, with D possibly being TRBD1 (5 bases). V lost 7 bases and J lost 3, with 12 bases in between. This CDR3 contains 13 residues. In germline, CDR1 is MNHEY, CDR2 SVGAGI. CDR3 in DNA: TGTGCCAGCAAGGTCCCCAGGGACTATGGCTACACCTTC. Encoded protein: CASKVPRDYGYTF.

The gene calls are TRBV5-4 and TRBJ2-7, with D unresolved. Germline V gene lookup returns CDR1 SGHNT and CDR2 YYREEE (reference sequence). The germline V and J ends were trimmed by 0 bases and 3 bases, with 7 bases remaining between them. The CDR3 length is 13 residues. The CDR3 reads CASSLATGYEQYF. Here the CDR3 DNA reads TGTGCCAGCAGCTTGGCCACGGGCTACGAGCAGTACTTC. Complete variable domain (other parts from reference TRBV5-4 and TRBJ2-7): ETGVTQSPTHLIKTRGQQVTLRCSSQSGHNTVSWYQQALGQGPQFIFQYYREEENGRGNFPPRFSGLQFPNYSSELNVNALELDDSALYLCASSLATGYEQYFGPGTRLTVT.

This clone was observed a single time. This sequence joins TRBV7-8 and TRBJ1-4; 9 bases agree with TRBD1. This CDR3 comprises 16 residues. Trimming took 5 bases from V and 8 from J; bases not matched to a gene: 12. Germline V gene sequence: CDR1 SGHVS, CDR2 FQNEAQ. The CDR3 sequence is CASSQATTGGREKLFF. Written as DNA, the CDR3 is TGTGCCAGCAGCCAAGCTACCACAGGGGGCCGGGAAAAACTGTTTTTT.

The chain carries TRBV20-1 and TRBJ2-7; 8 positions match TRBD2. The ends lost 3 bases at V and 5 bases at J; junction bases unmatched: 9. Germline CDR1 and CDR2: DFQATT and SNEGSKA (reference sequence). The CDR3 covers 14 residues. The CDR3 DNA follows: TGCAGTGCTAGTGGAACGGGAGGGCCCCACGAGCAGTACTTC. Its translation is CSASGTGGPHEQYF.

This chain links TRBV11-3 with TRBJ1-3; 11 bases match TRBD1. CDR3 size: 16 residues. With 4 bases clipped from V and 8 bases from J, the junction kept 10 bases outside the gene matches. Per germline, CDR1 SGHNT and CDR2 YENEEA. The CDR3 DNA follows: TGTGCCAGCAGCTGGGCATCGGGACAGGGGGTGGACACCATATATTTT. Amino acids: CASSWASGQGVDTIYF.

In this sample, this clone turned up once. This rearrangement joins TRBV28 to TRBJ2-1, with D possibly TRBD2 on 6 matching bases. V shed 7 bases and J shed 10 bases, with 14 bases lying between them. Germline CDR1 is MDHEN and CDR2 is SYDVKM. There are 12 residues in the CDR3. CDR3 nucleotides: TGTGCCAGCAATGGAGGGTTCGAAGAGCAGTTCTTC. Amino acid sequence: CASNGGFEEQFF.

CDR3 coding DNA: TGTGCCAGCAGAGCGGGAGGGGGCTGGTATGGCTACACCTTC. It specifies CASRAGGGWYGYTF. The chain uses TRBV3-1 (or the pseudogene TRBV3-2) and TRBJ1-2, with 7 bases that match TRBD1. V shed 6 bases and J 5 bases; nucleotides not matched to a gene: 9. There are 14 residues in the CDR3. From germline, CDR1 is LGHDT and CDR2 YNNKEL (reference sequence).

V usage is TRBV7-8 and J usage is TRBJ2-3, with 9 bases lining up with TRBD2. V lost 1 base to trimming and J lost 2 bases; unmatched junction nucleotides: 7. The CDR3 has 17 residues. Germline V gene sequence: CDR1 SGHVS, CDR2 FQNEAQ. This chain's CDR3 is CASSLGTGTSPTDTQYF. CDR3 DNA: TGTGCCAGCAGCTTAGGGACCGGGACTAGCCCCACAGATACGCAGTATTTT. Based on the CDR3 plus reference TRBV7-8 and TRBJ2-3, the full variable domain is GAGVSQSPRYKVAKRGQDVALRCDPISGHVSLFWYQQALGQGPEFLTYFQNEAQLDKSGLPSDRFFAERPEGSVSTLKIQRTQQEDSAVYLCASSLGTGTSPTDTQYFGPGTRLTVL.

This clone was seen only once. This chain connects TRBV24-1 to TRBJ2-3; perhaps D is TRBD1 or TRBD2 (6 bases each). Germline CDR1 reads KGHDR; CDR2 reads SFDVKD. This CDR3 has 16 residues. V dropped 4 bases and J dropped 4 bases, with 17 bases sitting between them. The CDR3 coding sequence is TGTGCCACCAGTGACCCGGGGGCCGCGAGTGCAGATACGCAGTATTTT. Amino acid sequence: CATSDPGAASADTQYF.

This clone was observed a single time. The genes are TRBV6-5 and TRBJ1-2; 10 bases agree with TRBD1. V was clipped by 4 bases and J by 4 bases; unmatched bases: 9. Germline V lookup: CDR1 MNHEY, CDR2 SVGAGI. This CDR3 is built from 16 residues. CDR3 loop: CASSSRGQGRIYGYTF. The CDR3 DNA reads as TGTGCCAGCAGTTCGAGGGGACAGGGGAGGATCTATGGCTACACCTTC.

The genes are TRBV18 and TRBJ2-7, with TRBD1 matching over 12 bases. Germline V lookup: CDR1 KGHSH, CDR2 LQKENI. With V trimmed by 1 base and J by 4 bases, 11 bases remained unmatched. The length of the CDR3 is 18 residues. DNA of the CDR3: TGTGCCAGCTCACCACTATACAAGACGGGACAGGGGGCTTACGAGCAGTACTTC. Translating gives CASSPLYKTGQGAYEQYF.

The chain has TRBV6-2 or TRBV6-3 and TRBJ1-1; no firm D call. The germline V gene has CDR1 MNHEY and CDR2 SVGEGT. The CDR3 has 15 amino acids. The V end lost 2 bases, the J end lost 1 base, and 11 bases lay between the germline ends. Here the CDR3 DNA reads TGTGCCAGCAGTTACGGAAGGATGTCGAACACTGAAGCTTTCTTT. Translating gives CASSYGRMSNTEAFF.

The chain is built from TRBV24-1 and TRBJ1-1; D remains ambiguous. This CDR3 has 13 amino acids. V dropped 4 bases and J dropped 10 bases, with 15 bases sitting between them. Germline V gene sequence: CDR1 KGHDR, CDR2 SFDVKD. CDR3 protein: CATSDPALVGAFF. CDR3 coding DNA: TGTGCCACCAGTGACCCCGCCCTGGTGGGAGCTTTCTTT.

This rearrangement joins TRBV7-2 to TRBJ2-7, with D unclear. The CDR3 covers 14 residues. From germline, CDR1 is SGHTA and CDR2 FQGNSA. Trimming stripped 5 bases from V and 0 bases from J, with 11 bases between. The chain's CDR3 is CASSPSRSSYEQYF. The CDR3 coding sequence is TGTGCCAGCAGCCCTTCCAGGAGCTCCTACGAGCAGTACTTC.

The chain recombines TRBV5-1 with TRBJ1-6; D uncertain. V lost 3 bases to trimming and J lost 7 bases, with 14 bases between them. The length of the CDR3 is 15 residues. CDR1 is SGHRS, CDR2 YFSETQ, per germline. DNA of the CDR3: TGCGCCAGCAGCTCGAGAGAAGCGCACAATTCACCCCTCCACTTT. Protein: CASSSREAHNSPLHF. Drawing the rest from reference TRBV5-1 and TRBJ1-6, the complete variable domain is KAGVTQTPRYLIKTRGQQVTLSCSPISGHRSVSWYQQTPGQGLQFLFEYFSETQRNKGNFPGRFSGRQFSNSRSEMNVSTLELGDSALYLCASSSREAHNSPLHFGNGTRLTVT.

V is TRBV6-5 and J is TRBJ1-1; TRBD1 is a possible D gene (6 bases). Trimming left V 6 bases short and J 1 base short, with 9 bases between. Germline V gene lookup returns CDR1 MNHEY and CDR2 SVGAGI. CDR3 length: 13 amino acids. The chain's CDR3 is CASRMTGNTEAFF. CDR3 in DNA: TGTGCCAGCAGGATGACAGGGAACACTGAAGCTTTCTTT.

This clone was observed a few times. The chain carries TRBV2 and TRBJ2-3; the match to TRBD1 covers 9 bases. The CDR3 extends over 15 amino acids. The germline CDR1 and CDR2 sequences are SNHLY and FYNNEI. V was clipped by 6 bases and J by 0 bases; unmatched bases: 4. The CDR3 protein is CASRVQGASTDTQYF. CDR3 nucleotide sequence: TGTGCCAGCAGAGTACAGGGGGCTAGCACAGATACGCAGTATTTT.

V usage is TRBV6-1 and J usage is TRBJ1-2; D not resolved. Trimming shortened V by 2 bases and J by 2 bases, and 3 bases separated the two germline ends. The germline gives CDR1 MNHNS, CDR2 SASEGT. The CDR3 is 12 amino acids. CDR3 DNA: TGTGCCAGCAGTGAATACAACTATGGCTACACCTTC. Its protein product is CASSEYNYGYTF.

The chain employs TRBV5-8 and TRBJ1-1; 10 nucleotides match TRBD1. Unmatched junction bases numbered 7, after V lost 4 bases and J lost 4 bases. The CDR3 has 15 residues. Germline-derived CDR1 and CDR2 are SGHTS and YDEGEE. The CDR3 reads CASSPKGQGSTEAFF. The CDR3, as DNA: TGTGCCAGCAGCCCCAAGGGACAGGGGAGCACTGAAGCTTTCTTT.

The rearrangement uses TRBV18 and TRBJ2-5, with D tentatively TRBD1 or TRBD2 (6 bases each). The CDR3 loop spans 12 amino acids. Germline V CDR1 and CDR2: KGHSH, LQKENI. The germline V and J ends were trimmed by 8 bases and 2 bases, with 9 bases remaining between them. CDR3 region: CASGGQQETQYF. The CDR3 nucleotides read TGTGCCAGCGGGGGGCAGCAAGAGACCCAGTACTTC.

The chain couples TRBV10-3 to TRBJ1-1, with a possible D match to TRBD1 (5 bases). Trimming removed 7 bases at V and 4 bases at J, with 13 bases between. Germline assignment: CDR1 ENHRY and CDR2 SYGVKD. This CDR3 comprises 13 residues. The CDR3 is CAITGDPGTEAFF. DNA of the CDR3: TGTGCCATCACTGGGGACCCTGGCACTGAAGCTTTCTTT.

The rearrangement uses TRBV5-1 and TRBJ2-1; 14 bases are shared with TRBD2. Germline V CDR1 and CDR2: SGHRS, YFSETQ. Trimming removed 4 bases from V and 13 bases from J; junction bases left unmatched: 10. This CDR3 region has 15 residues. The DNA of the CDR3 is TGCGCCAGCAGCCCCGAAGCGGGACTAGCGGGAGAACAGTTCTTC. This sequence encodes CASSPEAGLAGEQFF.

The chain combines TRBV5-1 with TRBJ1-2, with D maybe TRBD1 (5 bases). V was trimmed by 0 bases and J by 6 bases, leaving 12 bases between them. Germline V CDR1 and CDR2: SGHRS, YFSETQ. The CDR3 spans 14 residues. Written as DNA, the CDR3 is TGCGCCAGCAGCTTGGAGGGGAGTTTGGATGGCTACACCTTC. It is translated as CASSLEGSLDGYTF.

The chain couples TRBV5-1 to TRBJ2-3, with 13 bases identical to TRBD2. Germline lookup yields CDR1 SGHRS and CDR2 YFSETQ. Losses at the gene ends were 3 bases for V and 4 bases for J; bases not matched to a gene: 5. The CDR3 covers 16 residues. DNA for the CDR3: TGCGCCAGCAGCTATAGGACTAGCGGGGGTGCAGATACGCAGTATTTT. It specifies CASSYRTSGGADTQYF.

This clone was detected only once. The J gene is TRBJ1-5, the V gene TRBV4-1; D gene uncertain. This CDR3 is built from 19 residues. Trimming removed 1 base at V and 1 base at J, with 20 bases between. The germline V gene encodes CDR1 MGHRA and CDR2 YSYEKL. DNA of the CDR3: TGCGCCAGCAGCCAAGTTCCCGGGGAAGGGTCCAGCAGCAATCAGCCCCAGCATTTT. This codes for CASSQVPGEGSSSNQPQHF.

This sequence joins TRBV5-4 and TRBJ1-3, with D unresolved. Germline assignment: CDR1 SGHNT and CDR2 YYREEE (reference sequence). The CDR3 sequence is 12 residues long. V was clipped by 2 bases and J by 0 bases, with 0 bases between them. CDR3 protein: CASSFSGNTIYF. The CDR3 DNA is TGTGCCAGCAGCTTCTCTGGAAACACCATATATTTT.